This TCR beta chain appears in the sequencing data of a study of blood T cells in healthy people across ages. About the study: Capture via template switching afforded approximately one barcoded beta molecule per two T cells.

The table lists this clonotype with a few counts. The target antigen is unknown. The study recruited healthy Caucasian donors from Russia who were aged about 6 to 90. Notes on the study in general: Donors of long life had a larger count of naive CD4+ cells and greater diversity than aged donors.

A second about 7 to 11 cycle PCR used barcoded and J-beta primers. Every cDNA molecule carried a tag from a template-switch adaptor bearing 12 random nucleotides. TCRdb re-analysed the 5' RACE reads in MiXCR, keeping a single row per CDR3 protein. The table lists about 1 million distinct CDR3 sequences, 35% to 50% of them singletons. The length of the CDR3 is 11 residues. V lost 9 bases, J lost 6 bases, and 4 bases stayed unmatched. The germline V gene has CDR1 ENHRY and CDR2 SYGVKD. The chain uses TRBV10-3 and TRBJ2-7; the match to TRBD1 covers 8 bases. The receptor's source is an older woman in good health. Sequencing input: blood. Here the CDR3 DNA reads TGTGCCATTGGACAGGGAGGCGAGCAGTACTTC. As protein: CAIGQGGEQYF.